What follows are 24 T cell receptor beta chains derived from one specimen sequenced in a study of cytomegalovirus exposure and HLA in healthy donors. Use of 60 Vbeta and 13 Jbeta primers characterized the PCR. TCRdb's copy holds only in-frame clones and misses some; the assay was immunoSEQ multiplex PCR. This table holds around 150,000 clones, over 75% found once. The specimen was PBMCs. These receptors were obtained from a man aged 35-49 years in good health and CMV-seronegative.

This clone was observed once. This CDR3 is also generated by other DNA sequences in the sample. The gene calls are TRBV6-1 and TRBJ2-7; 7 nucleotides match TRBD1. The CDR3 is 14 residues long. CDR1 MNHNS and CDR2 SASEGT come from the germline V gene. V shed 4 bases and J 4 bases; nucleotides not matched to a gene: 7. CDR3 sequence (DNA): TGTGCCAGCAGTGCCCGGGACAGCTCGTACGAGCAGTACTTC. This codes for CASSARDSSYEQYF.

This clone was seen more than once but under ten times. This chain connects TRBV2 to TRBJ1-1; 8 nucleotides match TRBD1. The ends lost 2 bases at V and 4 bases at J; junction bases unmatched: 3. Germline assignment: CDR1 SNHLY and CDR2 FYNNEI. The CDR3 has 14 amino acids. Here the CDR3 DNA reads TGTGCCAGCAGTGAACAGGGGGCTGTCACTGAAGCTTTCTTT. Translation: CASSEQGAVTEAFF.

The chain employs TRBV7-9 and TRBJ2-3; 9 bases are shared with TRBD1. The CDR3 consists of 14 residues. V gave up 5 bases and J gave up 8 bases; unmatched junction bases: 8. Germline CDR1 reads SEHNR; CDR2 reads FQNEAQ (reference sequence). Here the CDR3 DNA reads TGTGCCAGCAGCCCGACCCTGACAGGGGGTACGCAGTATTTT. It encodes CASSPTLTGGTQYF.

Worth noting for this clone: One end of the junction does not line up with germline, which may come from a read error. The V and J genes are TRBV10-3 and TRBJ1-4, with D possibly being TRBD1 (5 bases). The CDR3 totals 14 residues. Germline values: CDR1 ENHRY, CDR2 SYGVKD. This CDR3 is CAISDDGAEEKPFF. DNA of the CDR3: TGTGCCATCAGTGACGATGGGGCGGAAGAAAAACCGTTTTTT.

The V call is TRBV28, the J call TRBJ1-3, with 7 bases identical to TRBD1. The length of the CDR3 is 15 residues. The V segment lost 5 bases and the J segment 4 bases; nucleotides outside the gene matches: 8. Germline CDR1 reads MDHEN; CDR2 reads SYDVKM. CDR3 loop: CASSTRGLGGNTIYF. CDR3 nucleotides: TGTGCCAGCAGTACTAGGGGGCTAGGGGGAAACACCATATATTTT.

This chain connects TRBV7-2 to TRBJ1-2; 8 nucleotides align to TRBD1. The germline V gene encodes CDR1 SGHTA and CDR2 FQGNSA. The ends lost 4 bases at V and 4 bases at J; junction bases unmatched: 11. This CDR3 spans 16 amino acids. The CDR3, as DNA: TGTGCCAGCAGCTCGAAACGGGACAGGCTTTTCTATGGCTACACCTTC. Translation: CASSSKRDRLFYGYTF. Full variable domain (remainder filled in from reference TRBV7-2 and TRBJ1-2): GAGVSQSPSNKVTEKGKDVELRCDPISGHTALYWYRQSLGQGLEFLIYFQGNSAPDKSGLPSDRFSAERTGGSVSTLTIQRTQQEDSAVYLCASSSKRDRLFYGYTFGSGTRLTVV.

This clone was counted only a few times. This chain connects TRBV5-1 to TRBJ2-6; TRBD1 might be the D (6 bases). CDR3 length: 18 amino acids. Germline V lookup: CDR1 SGHRS, CDR2 YFSETQ. V was clipped by 2 bases and J by 0 bases, with 15 bases between them. Written as DNA, the CDR3 is TGCGCCAGCAGCTTAGGGACACCGTCGAGCTCTGGGGCCAACGTCCTGACTTTC. Translation gives CASSLGTPSSSGANVLTF.

About this clone: In this CDR3 the conserved last residue, phenylalanine or tryptophan, is missing, so a read error is likely. This chain joins TRBV25-1 and TRBJ1-5; 7 positions agree with TRBD1. The CDR3 is 15 residues long. Germline CDR1 MGHDK, CDR2 SYGVNS. Unmatched junction bases numbered 4, after V lost 3 bases and J lost 2 bases. The CDR3 loop is CASSETGKGNQPQHL. The CDR3 DNA follows: TGTGCCAGCAGTGAGACAGGGAAGGGCAATCAGCCCCAGCATCTT.

V gene TRBV11-2 combines with J gene TRBJ2-1; D ambiguous. Germline CDR1 and CDR2: SGHAT and FQNNGV. The CDR3 runs to 14 residues. Between the trimmed V and J ends, which lost 6 bases and 0 bases, there was a span of 9 bases. The CDR3 DNA sequence: TGTGCCAGCAGTTCCTCAGGCTCCTACAATGAGCAGTTCTTC. This sequence encodes CASSSSGSYNEQFF.

CDR3 bases: TGTGCCTGGACAGGGGGAAGGAATTCACCCCTCCACTTT. It translates to CAWTGGRNSPLHF. V is TRBV30 and J is TRBJ1-6, with 7 bases aligning to TRBD1. Looked up from germline, CDR1 is GTSNPN and CDR2 is SVGIG (reference sequence). CDR3 length: 13 residues. V trimming: 4 bases; J trimming: 7 bases; junction bases outside the gene matches: 4.

The chain carries TRBV28 and TRBJ2-7; TRBD1 might be the D (6 bases). The CDR3 has 15 residues. The germline CDR1 and CDR2 sequences are MDHEN and SYDVKM. Trimming pared 6 bases from V and 3 bases from J, leaving 18 bases between. CDR3 protein: CASRQQLQGFYEQYF. The CDR3 coding sequence is TGTGCCAGCAGACAACAACTACAGGGTTTCTACGAGCAGTACTTC.

This rearrangement joins TRBV19 to TRBJ2-1, with 7 positions matching TRBD2. CDR3 length equals 13 residues. V lost 5 bases, J lost 7 bases, and 5 bases stayed unmatched. Per the germline V gene, CDR1 is LNHDA and CDR2 is SQIVND (reference sequence). CDR3 sequence (DNA): TGTGCCAGTAGTTCCATTAGCGGGAATGAGCAGTTCTTC. This translates into CASSSISGNEQFF.

As to this clone: One end of the junction varies from germline; a read error may be responsible. V is TRBV7-9 and J is TRBJ2-7; the match to TRBD1 covers 10 bases. Germline CDR1 reads SEHNR; CDR2 reads FQNEAQ (reference sequence). This CDR3 contains 15 residues. CDR3 nucleotide sequence: TGTTCCAGCAGCTTATGGGGACAGGGGACCTACGAGCAGTACTTC. Translating it yields CSSSLWGQGTYEQYF.

The chain links TRBV11-2 to TRBJ2-7, with D tentatively TRBD2 (6 bases). Germline V gives CDR1 SGHAT, CDR2 FQNNGV. Trimming cost V 3 bases and J 3 bases, with 12 bases left between them. CDR3 length: 14 amino acids. The CDR3 DNA reads TGTGCCAGCAGCTTGGACTGGGGAGGCTACGAGCAGTACTTC. Its protein is CASSLDWGGYEQYF.

About this clone: The junction departs from germline at one end; a sequencing error may be responsible. The chain links TRBV7-9 to TRBJ2-1; 9 nucleotides line up with TRBD1. Germline-derived CDR1 and CDR2 are SEHNR and FQNEAQ (reference sequence). The CDR3 runs 17 residues. CDR3 sequence (DNA): TGTTCCAGCAGCCACTCACCCGGGACAGGGCTGATCGATGAGCAGTTCTTC. As protein: CSSSHSPGTGLIDEQFF.

J is TRBJ2-7 and V is TRBV9, with 7 bases lining up with TRBD2. Germline CDR1 is SGDLS and CDR2 is YYNGEE. With V trimmed by 4 bases and J by 5 bases, 9 bases remained unmatched. The length of the CDR3 is 14 residues. The CDR3 nucleotides are TGTGCCAGCAGCCTCCGTAGCCGGGGGGACGAGCAGTACTTC. This gives the protein CASSLRSRGDEQYF.

The chain couples TRBV9 to TRBJ1-1, with 9 bases aligning to TRBD1. The trim removed 3 bases at V and 1 base at J, leaving 7 bases unmatched. The CDR3 totals 16 residues. Germline lookup yields CDR1 SGDLS and CDR2 YYNGEE. The CDR3 DNA reads as TGTGCCAGCAGCGCCGGGACAGGGTTTTCGAACACTGAAGCTTTCTTT. Amino acid sequence: CASSAGTGFSNTEAFF.

The CDR3 DNA sequence: TGTGCCAGCAGCTTAGATCTTCGAGCGGACAGGGTGGTCTATGGCTACACCTTC. The encoded protein is CASSLDLRADRVVYGYTF. This sequence joins TRBV11-2 and TRBJ1-2, with 8 bases identical to TRBD1. CDR3 length equals 18 residues. With V trimmed by 0 bases and J by 4 bases, 13 bases remained unmatched. Per the germline V gene, CDR1 is SGHAT and CDR2 is FQNNGV.

V is TRBV15 and J is TRBJ2-1; TRBD1 matches 7 bases. The CDR3 runs 13 residues. Looked up from germline, CDR1 is LNHNV and CDR2 is YYDKDF (reference sequence). Trimming at V came to 3 bases and at J to 6 bases, leaving 2 bases not matched to a gene. CDR3 amino acids: CATSRDRSNEQFF. CDR3 nucleotides: TGTGCCACCAGCAGGGACAGGAGCAATGAGCAGTTCTTC.

The chain uses TRBV19 and TRBJ2-5; D possibly corresponds to TRBD1 (6 bases). There are 14 residues in the CDR3. CDR1 LNHDA and CDR2 SQIVND come from the germline V gene (reference sequence). V was cut by 5 bases and J by 4 bases, with 14 bases left in between. The CDR3, as DNA: TGTGCCAGTAGTGCTCCCTGGACAGCAGAGACCCAGTACTTC. This gives the protein CASSAPWTAETQYF.

This clone has only a few counts. This chain uses TRBV7-9 with TRBJ2-3, with 13 nucleotides matching TRBD2. V shed 5 bases and J 3 bases; nucleotides not matched to a gene: 8. Germline V gene lookup returns CDR1 SEHNR and CDR2 FQNEAQ (reference sequence). There are 17 residues in the CDR3. The DNA of the CDR3 is TGTGCCAGCAGCCCCCCGGGACTAGCGGGAACTACAGATACGCAGTATTTT. It translates to CASSPPGLAGTTDTQYF.

The chain joins TRBV6-1 to TRBJ2-7, with 11 nucleotides matching TRBD2. Per the germline V gene, CDR1 is MNHNS and CDR2 is SASEGT. The CDR3 contains 13 residues. The V gene end was trimmed by 10 bases and the J gene end by 3 bases; junction bases not matched to a gene: 5. CDR3 protein: CAIYTSGSYEQYF. The CDR3 DNA follows: TGTGCCATCTATACTAGCGGGAGCTACGAGCAGTACTTC.

The chain joins TRBV7-6 to TRBJ2-1, with TRBD2 matching over 13 bases. The V and J ends lost 10 bases and 5 bases, in that order; junction bases with no gene match: 17. CDR1 and CDR2 from the germline V gene are SGHVS and FNYEAQ. CDR3 length equals 18 residues. For the CDR3, the DNA is TGTGCCACCCGACCCGGGACTAGCGGGATTTGGATCGACAATGAGCAGTTCTTC. This encodes CATRPGTSGIWIDNEQFF.

The V call is TRBV4-1, the J call TRBJ2-7, with TRBD1 matching over 11 bases. CDR1 and CDR2 from the germline V gene are MGHRA and YSYEKL. The J segment lost 6 bases and the V segment lost 0 bases, leaving 4 bases of the junction unmatched. The CDR3 totals 15 residues. CDR3 nucleotides: TGCGCCAGCAGCCAAGACGGACAGGGGGCAACCGAGCAGTACTTC. Translating it yields CASSQDGQGATEQYF.